This passage covers 21 T cell receptor beta chains from one sample sequenced in a study of human T cells and chemical hapten exposure. Time point given: patch test 3, about 24 weeks after DPC sensitization. Treatment noted: therapeutic diphenylcyclopropenone sensitization with weekly scalp DPC. TCRdb fed the RACE reads into MiXCR, producing one record per CDR3 protein. The table includes fewer than 200,000 distinct CDR3 sequences, roughly a quarter detected once. The sample consisted of whole blood, taken in connection with sensitization to the hapten diphenylcyclopropenone (DPC). These receptor sequences come from a woman aged 18-29 years with alopecia areata. Some clones in this sample may be carry-over from other donors' samples.

The chain carries TRBV20-1 and TRBJ2-5; possible D gene TRBD1, 5 bases. CDR1 and CDR2 from the germline V gene are DFQATT and SNEGSKA (reference sequence). This CDR3 contains 13 residues. V was clipped by 5 bases and J by 2 bases, with 12 bases between them. The CDR3 region is CSASGPGQETQYF. CDR3 coding DNA: TGCAGTGCTTCAGGGCCTGGACAAGAGACCCAGTACTTC.

The rearrangement uses TRBV11-2 and TRBJ2-1; TRBD2 matches at 9 bases. The trim removed 1 base at V and 5 bases at J, leaving 3 bases unmatched. Germline V lookup: CDR1 SGHAT, CDR2 FQNNGV. The CDR3 consists of 15 residues. The CDR3 DNA sequence: TGTGCCAGCAGCTTAGCTGCGGGAGGGAACAATGAGCAGTTCTTC. Protein product: CASSLAAGGNNEQFF. The full variable domain, rest sourced from reference TRBV11-2 and TRBJ2-1, is EAGVAQSPRYKIIEKRQSVAFWCNPISGHATLYWYQQILGQGPKLLIQFQNNGVVDDSQLPKDRFSAERLKGVDSTLKIQPAKLEDSAVYLCASSLAAGGNNEQFFGPGTRLTVL.

The rearrangement uses TRBV9 and TRBJ2-7; 8 nucleotides align to TRBD1. V lost 3 bases to trimming and J lost 9 bases; unmatched junction nucleotides: 5. There are 12 residues in the CDR3. Germline V lookup: CDR1 SGDLS, CDR2 YYNGEE. CDR3 DNA: TGTGCCAGCAGCGGACAGGGGAGGCGGCAGTACTTC. The encoded protein is CASSGQGRRQYF. Complete variable domain (other parts from reference TRBV9 and TRBJ2-7): DSGVTQTPKHLITATGQRVTLRCSPRSGDLSVYWYQQSLDQGLQFLIQYYNGEERAKGNILERFSAQQFPDLHSELNLSSLELGDSALYFCASSGQGRRQYFGPGTRLTVT.

The rearrangement links TRBV27 to TRBJ2-7; 10 bases align to TRBD2. Per germline, CDR1 MNHEY and CDR2 SMNVEV (reference sequence). Trimming took 7 bases from V and 5 from J; bases not matched to a gene: 8. The CDR3 consists of 14 residues. The CDR3 region is CASTPPGLADEQYF. In DNA, the CDR3 is TGTGCCAGCACCCCCCCCGGACTAGCGGACGAGCAGTACTTC.

This clonotype was counted only a few times. The rearrangement links TRBV18 to TRBJ1-1; 7 positions agree with TRBD1. The CDR3 sequence is 13 residues long. Trimming removed 6 bases from V and 8 bases from J; junction bases left unmatched: 9. Germline V gives CDR1 KGHSH, CDR2 LQKENI. CDR3 coding DNA: TGTGCCAGCTCCCCAGGACAGGAACGAGAAGCTTTCTTT. It encodes CASSPGQEREAFF.

This clonotype was recorded a few times. This chain connects TRBV2 to TRBJ2-1, with TRBD2 matching over 10 bases. The CDR3 covers 15 residues. Looked up from germline, CDR1 is SNHLY and CDR2 is FYNNEI. V trimming: 6 bases; J trimming: 2 bases; junction bases outside the gene matches: 4. CDR3 sequence (DNA): TGTGCCAGCAGCAACGGACTAGCGGCCTACAATGAGCAGTTCTTC. Translated, it gives CASSNGLAAYNEQFF.

The rearrangement joins TRBV7-6 to TRBJ2-5; a weak D match, TRBD2 (5 bases). Looked up from germline, CDR1 is SGHVS and CDR2 is FNYEAQ. The length of the CDR3 is 16 residues. V was clipped by 1 base and J by 5 bases, with 17 bases between them. Here the CDR3 DNA reads TGTGCCAGCAGCTTAGGAGTAGCGAAGGCATCGGAGACCCAGTACTTC. It codes for CASSLGVAKASETQYF.

The genes are TRBV4-1 and TRBJ2-3; TRBD2 matches at 7 bases. Germline V lookup: CDR1 MGHRA, CDR2 YSYEKL. V was clipped by 6 bases and J by 6 bases; unmatched bases: 9. The CDR3 contains 14 residues. CDR3 bases: TGCGCCAGCAGGCTACGGACTAGGACGGATACGCAGTATTTT. It specifies CASRLRTRTDTQYF.

This clonotype was detected a few times. The J gene is TRBJ1-1, the V gene TRBV5-1; TRBD1 is a possible D gene (6 bases). CDR3 length: 13 amino acids. Trimming removed 2 bases from V and 8 bases from J, with 13 bases in between. Germline CDR1 SGHRS, CDR2 YFSETQ. The CDR3 loop reads CASSFGPTGEAFF. The CDR3 DNA reads as TGCGCCAGCAGCTTCGGCCCGACAGGAGAAGCTTTCTTT.

DNA of the CDR3: TGCAGTGCTAGTCGGGACGCATCCTACGAGCAGTACTTC. Protein sequence: CSASRDASYEQYF. J is TRBJ2-7 and V is TRBV20-1, with D possibly being TRBD1 or TRBD2 (5 bases each). The V and J ends lost 3 bases and 1 base respectively, with 10 bases between them. CDR1 and CDR2 (germline): DFQATT, SNEGSKA (reference sequence). The CDR3 extends over 13 amino acids.

V is TRBV29-1 and J is TRBJ2-5, with 9 bases aligning to TRBD1. This CDR3 spans 15 amino acids. Germline CDR1 and CDR2: SQVTM and ANQGSEA. The V gene end was trimmed by 6 bases and the J gene end by 0 bases; junction bases not matched to a gene: 8. The DNA of the CDR3 is TGCAGCGTAGCCCGGACAGGGGAGTACCAAGAGACCCAGTACTTC. Translated, it gives CSVARTGEYQETQYF.

This clonotype appeared a few times. The chain joins TRBV7-2 to TRBJ1-5; TRBD1 is a possible D gene (5 bases). V gave up 1 base and J gave up 9 bases, with 13 bases separating them. The CDR3 consists of 14 residues. Germline-derived CDR1 and CDR2 are SGHTA and FQGNSA. CDR3: CASSLETAVGPQHF. The CDR3, as DNA: TGTGCCAGCAGCTTAGAGACAGCCGTGGGGCCCCAGCATTTT. Full variable domain (outside the CDR3, taken from reference TRBV7-2 and TRBJ1-5): GAGVSQSPSNKVTEKGKDVELRCDPISGHTALYWYRQSLGQGLEFLIYFQGNSAPDKSGLPSDRFSAERTGGSVSTLTIQRTQQEDSAVYLCASSLETAVGPQHFGDGTRLSIL.

This clonotype was recorded only once. The CDR3 nucleotides are TGTGCCAGCAGCGCGAACACAGGATACAATGAGCAGTTCTTC. Translation gives CASSANTGYNEQFF. The V gene is TRBV9, the J gene TRBJ2-1; weak D call: TRBD1 (5 bases). The V gene's germline CDR1 is SGDLS and CDR2 YYNGEE. The CDR3 length is 14 residues. The V end lost 3 bases, the J end lost 4 bases, and 11 bases lay between the germline ends.

The J gene is TRBJ2-1, the V gene TRBV11-2; D call uncertain. The germline gives CDR1 SGHAT, CDR2 FQNNGV. V was clipped by 2 bases and J by 11 bases, with 10 bases between them. The CDR3 is 12 amino acids. In DNA form, the CDR3 reads TGTGCCAGCAGCTTAATCGCGAATCAGCAGTTCTTC. This gives the protein CASSLIANQQFF.

This clonotype has only a few counts. The V and J genes are TRBV7-9 and TRBJ1-2; D is uncertain. The germline CDR1 and CDR2 sequences are SEHNR and FQNEAQ (reference sequence). The CDR3 sequence is 13 residues long. Deletions cut 1 base from V and 4 bases from J, with 7 bases between. The CDR3 sequence: CASSLGQFYGYTF. The CDR3 nucleotides read TGTGCCAGCAGCTTAGGGCAGTTCTATGGCTACACCTTC.

V and J are TRBV29-1 and TRBJ2-1; TRBD2 matches at 14 bases. The CDR3 covers 16 residues. The trim removed 5 bases at V and 0 bases at J, leaving 3 bases unmatched. The germline V gene encodes CDR1 SQVTM and CDR2 ANQGSEA. The CDR3 sequence: CSVTGTSGSSYNEQFF. The CDR3 coding sequence is TGCAGCGTTACTGGGACTAGCGGGAGCTCCTACAATGAGCAGTTCTTC.

The sample holds a few counts of this clonotype. This chain uses TRBV6-5 with TRBJ1-1; D ambiguous. CDR1 and CDR2 from the germline V gene are MNHEY and SVGAGI. The CDR3 has 13 residues. V was pared by 1 base and J by 1 base, with 4 bases between. CDR3 DNA sequence: TGTGCCAGCAGTTACTTGGAGAACACTGAAGCTTTCTTT. This gives the protein CASSYLENTEAFF.

V is TRBV2 and J is TRBJ2-5; TRBD2 matches 8 bases. The CDR3 is made up of 15 amino acids. CDR1 is SNHLY, CDR2 FYNNEI, per germline. V was clipped by 1 base and J by 1 base; unmatched bases: 2. The CDR3 nucleotides are TGTGCCAGCAGTGAAGATGGGACTAGCCAAGAGACCCAGTACTTC. Translated, it gives CASSEDGTSQETQYF.

The V and J genes are TRBV2 and TRBJ1-1, with D perhaps TRBD1 (5 bases). CDR1 and CDR2 from the germline V gene are SNHLY and FYNNEI. This CDR3 comprises 11 residues. V lost 8 bases, J lost 6 bases, and 10 bases lay in between. CDR3 sequence: CASHGGSEAFF. CDR3 DNA: TGTGCCAGCCATGGGGGATCTGAAGCTTTCTTT.

This clonotype was detected many times. This sequence joins TRBV4-1 and TRBJ1-1, with 8 bases lining up with TRBD1. The CDR3 spans 14 residues. V was clipped by 2 bases and J by 7 bases; unmatched bases: 6. Germline CDR1 reads MGHRA; CDR2 reads YSYEKL. The CDR3 region is CASSQPDRALEAFF. The DNA for the CDR3 is TGCGCCAGCAGCCAACCGGACAGGGCCCTTGAAGCTTTCTTT.

V gene TRBV7-2 combines with J gene TRBJ2-5; 10 nucleotides align to TRBD2. V shed 3 bases, J shed 5 bases, and the junction held 6 bases outside the gene matches. The CDR3 runs 15 residues. Germline V gene sequence: CDR1 SGHTA, CDR2 FQGNSA. The CDR3 protein is CASSFPSGGAETQYF. For the CDR3, the DNA is TGTGCCAGCAGCTTCCCGAGCGGGGGGGCCGAGACCCAGTACTTC.